The rows below give T cell receptor beta chains drawn from one sample of a study of CD8 T cells in ankylosing spondylitis. MiXCR was run by TCRdb on the 5' RACE reads, yielding one entry per CDR3 protein. The repertoire has 800,000 to 900,000 distinct CDR3 sequences, roughly 12% of them found once; the top ten carry under 0.6%. The sequencing input was blood, either unsorted or a sorted T cell fraction (not recorded which). These receptors all come from a male donor with ankylosing spondylitis. The CDR3 runs from the conserved cysteine through the conserved F or W. The D gene is left open where the match is weak. Clone size is stated in some rows and not others, as once, few, many or a class when expanded.

d_gene	abundance	v_gene	j_gene	CDR3nt	CDR3aa
NA	few	TRBV12-3/TRBV12-4	TRBJ1-5	TGTGCCAGCAGTCTGGGGGCTTATAGCAATCAGCCCCAGCATTTT	CASSLGAYSNQPQHF
NA	once	TRBV2	TRBJ1-5	TGTGCCAGCAGACTCACGGGGGGCGGCGCTAGGAATCAGCCCCAGCATTTT	CASRLTGGGARNQPQHF
NA	few	TRBV7-6	TRBJ1-1	TGTGCCAGCACCCCAGGGGTGACAAGGAACACTGAAGCTTTCTTT	CASTPGVTRNTEAFF
NA	many	TRBV5-1	TRBJ1-2	TGCGCCAGCAGCTTGAAGGAACCTAACTATGGCTACACCTTC	CASSLKEPNYGYTF
NA	NA	TRBV6-5	TRBJ1-4	TGTGCCAGCAGTTTACAGGGTCGTACTGAAAAACTGTTTTTT	CASSLQGRTEKLFF
NA	few	TRBV20-1	TRBJ2-7	TGCAGTGCTAGGTCCCAACCCTACGAGCAGTACTTC	CSARSQPYEQYF
NA	NA	TRBV11-2	TRBJ2-7	TGTGCCAGCAGCTTAGATGGGGGGGCCAGCTCCTACGAGCAGTACTTC	CASSLDGGASSYEQYF
NA	NA	TRBV4-2	TRBJ1-2	TGTGCCAGCAGCCAAGCGGGGAGGCGAGGCTATGGCTACACCTTC	CASSQAGRRGYGYTF
TRBD2	once	TRBV28	TRBJ2-7	TGTGCCAGCAGCCCCCCGGGGAGCGGGAGCCTATACGAGCAGTACTTC	CASSPPGSGSLYEQYF
NA	many	TRBV7-6	TRBJ2-2	TGTGCCAGCAGCTTAATCACGAACACCGGGGAGCTGTTTTTT	CASSLITNTGELFF
NA	NA	TRBV6-1	TRBJ1-1	TGTGCCAGCACGGTAGACCAAGTCGGAGGTGAAGCTTTCTTT	CASTVDQVGGEAFF
NA	NA	TRBV5-4	TRBJ2-2	TGTGCCAGCAGCTTGGGAAACGGACCCACCGGGGAGCTGTTTTTT	CASSLGNGPTGELFF
NA	few	TRBV28	TRBJ2-1	TGTGCCAGCAGTTTATCCAGTCGGCAGTTCTTC	CASSLSSRQFF
NA	few	TRBV20-1	TRBJ2-2	TGCAGTGCTAGAAGGGCCGAGAACACCGGGGAGCTGTTTTTT	CSARRAENTGELFF
NA	few	TRBV10-3	TRBJ1-5	TGTGCCATCAGCCGGGACAACAATCAGCCCCAGCATTTT	CAISRDNNQPQHF
TRBD1	many	TRBV7-9	TRBJ1-1	TGTGCCAGCAGCTTACTGGACAGGGAAGCTTTCTTT	CASSLLDREAFF
NA	many	TRBV18	TRBJ2-5	TGTGCCAGCTCACCACTAAAAGAGACCCAGTACTTC	CASSPLKETQYF
TRBD2	few	TRBV20-1	TRBJ2-3	TGCAGTGCTTATTTTCCCCGGACTAGCGGGAGTTCGGGAACAGATACGCAGTATTTT	CSAYFPRTSGSSGTDTQYF
TRBD1	NA	TRBV20-1	TRBJ2-7	TGCAGTGCTAGAGATCTTTTAATGGCAGGGGGTACCCACGAGCAGTACTTC	CSARDLLMAGGTHEQYF